These 15 T cell receptor beta chains came from one sample sequenced in a study of shared clonotypes between healthy human individuals. TCRdb keeps only in-frame clones here, not all; method: immunoSEQ multiplex PCR. This sample has 600,000 or so clones; 95% to 98% occur once, and the top ten carry 0.3% to 0.35%. Naive-designated CD8 cells lacked CD45RO, were positively enriched for CCR7, and omitted terminally differentiated effector memory CD45RA+ cells. Sequencing was carried out using naive CD8+ T cells sorted from blood. All receptors derive from a man between 25 and 39 years old in good health.

V and J are TRBV5-1 and TRBJ2-2; 12 nucleotides agree with TRBD2. V lost 0 bases and J lost 5; bases outside the gene matches: 2. Germline V gene sequence: CDR1 SGHRS, CDR2 YFSETQ. The CDR3 loop spans 16 amino acids. CDR3 in amino acids: CASSLGLAGETGELFF. CDR3 bases: TGCGCCAGCAGCTTGGGACTAGCGGGAGAGACCGGGGAGCTGTTTTTT.

V is TRBV6-1 and J is TRBJ2-3, with 8 nucleotides matching TRBD1. After removal of 3 bases from V and 6 bases from J, the junction contained 8 bases not matched to a gene. The CDR3 contains 15 residues. CDR1 MNHNS and CDR2 SASEGT come from the germline V gene. CDR3 DNA sequence: TGTGCCAGCAGTGAGTTTGGCAGGGGGCATGATACGCAGTATTTT. Translated, it gives CASSEFGRGHDTQYF.

J is TRBJ2-7 and V is TRBV2; D remains unclear. Per the germline V gene, CDR1 is SNHLY and CDR2 is FYNNEI. The germline V and J ends were trimmed by 5 bases and 2 bases, with 10 bases remaining between them. There are 13 residues in the CDR3. DNA of the CDR3: TGTGCCAGCAGTACCACTCAAACCTACGAGCAGTACTTC. As protein: CASSTTQTYEQYF. The full variable domain, with the rest looked up from reference TRBV2 and TRBJ2-7, is EPEVTQTPSHQVTQMGQEVILRCVPISNHLYFYWYRQILGQKVEFLVSFYNNEISEKSEIFDDQFSVERPDGSNFTLKIRSTKLEDSAMYFCASSTTQTYEQYFGPGTRLTVT.

This chain uses TRBV11-2 with TRBJ2-1; TRBD2 aligns across 9 bases. Per the germline V gene, CDR1 is SGHAT and CDR2 is FQNNGV. The CDR3 sequence is 18 residues long. V trimming: 3 bases; J trimming: 9 bases; junction bases outside the gene matches: 18. CDR3 loop: CASSFYSGAGGPDFEQFF. Written as DNA, the CDR3 is TGTGCCAGCAGCTTTTACTCAGGGGCGGGAGGGCCTGATTTTGAGCAGTTCTTC.

The chain is built from TRBV7-9 and TRBJ1-2; D uncertain. The CDR3 totals 14 residues. Germline CDR1 SEHNR, CDR2 FQNEAQ (reference sequence). The ends were cut back, 5 bases at V and 5 bases at J, with 15 bases in the middle. The DNA of the CDR3 is TGTGCCAGCAGCCCCCGGGGAGGGCAGTATGGCTACACCTTC. Its protein is CASSPRGGQYGYTF.

The chain employs TRBV5-4 and TRBJ1-2, with TRBD1 identical over 8 bases. Germline CDR1 reads SGHNT; CDR2 reads YYREEE (reference sequence). The J segment lost 7 bases and the V segment lost 3 bases, leaving 2 bases of the junction unmatched. This CDR3 contains 12 residues. The CDR3 sequence: CASSSGGSGYTF. CDR3 DNA: TGTGCCAGCAGCTCAGGGGGCAGTGGCTACACCTTC.

This clone was detected only once. The chain links TRBV19 to TRBJ2-1; 13 positions match TRBD2. The V gene end was trimmed by 3 bases and the J gene end by 9 bases; junction bases not matched to a gene: 8. The CDR3 totals 16 residues. CDR1 is LNHDA, CDR2 SQIVND, per germline (reference sequence). This CDR3 reads CASSIGLAGVYAEQFF. The CDR3 DNA is TGTGCCAGTAGTATTGGACTAGCGGGAGTTTATGCTGAGCAGTTCTTC.

The chain joins TRBV10-2 to TRBJ2-7; possibly TRBD1 for D (7 bases). The germline gives CDR1 WSHSY, CDR2 SAAADI. Trimming removed 1 base from V and 4 bases from J, with 17 bases in between. The CDR3 length is 16 residues. CDR3 sequence reads: CASSEFGGGGLYEQYF. In nucleotides, the CDR3 is TGCGCCAGCAGTGAGTTCGGCGGAGGGGGCTTGTACGAGCAGTACTTC.

Details on this clone: The sample contains more than one DNA sequence encoding this CDR3. The chain carries TRBV6-5 and TRBJ2-2; D uncertain. The V and J ends lost 2 bases and 1 base respectively, with 5 bases between them. CDR1 and CDR2 (germline): MNHEY, SVGAGI. The CDR3 has 14 residues. CDR3 sequence reads: CASSYGENTGELFF. The CDR3 DNA follows: TGTGCCAGCAGTTACGGTGAGAACACCGGGGAGCTGTTTTTT.

The CDR3 here is CASSLDRTGYGYTF. Here the CDR3 DNA reads TGCGCCAGCAGCCTAGACAGGACGGGCTATGGCTACACCTTC. V gene TRBV4-3 combines with J gene TRBJ1-2; D is possibly TRBD1 (6 bases). The V gene lost 4 bases and the J gene lost 4 bases, with 13 bases spanning the gap. Germline V gives CDR1 LGHNA, CDR2 YSLEER. This CDR3 has 14 residues.

This chain links TRBV6-1 with TRBJ2-5; weak D call: TRBD2 (7 bases). CDR1 and CDR2 (germline): MNHNS, SASEGT. Trimming pared 6 bases from V and 2 bases from J, leaving 10 bases between. The CDR3 is 13 amino acids. Written as DNA, the CDR3 is TGTGCCAGCAGGGGGAGGGGGCAAGAGACCCAGTACTTC. Encoded protein: CASRGRGQETQYF.

The chain uses TRBV5-1 and TRBJ2-2, with 9 bases identical to TRBD1. CDR1 SGHRS and CDR2 YFSETQ come from the germline V gene. V lost 3 bases and J lost 4; bases outside the gene matches: 4. This CDR3 contains 15 residues. The CDR3 nucleotides read TGCGCCAGCAGCTGGGACAGGGAAGGCACCGGGGAGCTGTTTTTT. Encoded protein: CASSWDREGTGELFF.

The chain recombines TRBV6-5 with TRBJ2-3; D possibly uses TRBD1 or TRBD2 (6 bases each). The germline V gene has CDR1 MNHEY and CDR2 SVGAGI. Trimming took off 2 bases at V and 2 bases at J, with 11 bases between the two ends. This CDR3 has 15 amino acids. CDR3 in amino acids: CASSYGGRDTDTQYF. The CDR3 nucleotides read TGTGCCAGCAGTTACGGGGGGCGCGACACAGATACGCAGTATTTT.

This rearrangement joins TRBV5-8 to TRBJ2-3; D gene ambiguous. CDR3 length equals 15 residues. Germline V gene data show CDR1 as SGHTS and CDR2 as YDEGEE. V was cut by 4 bases and J by 1 base, with 13 bases left in between. CDR3 nucleotide sequence: TGTGCCAGCAGCCTAAAACTGAGAGGCACAGATACGCAGTATTTT. Translating gives CASSLKLRGTDTQYF.

The rearrangement joins TRBV14 to TRBJ2-1, with 10 nucleotides matching TRBD1. Germline V lookup: CDR1 SGHDN, CDR2 FVKESK. Trimming removed 1 base from V and 6 bases from J; junction bases left unmatched: 6. CDR3 length: 16 residues. CDR3 nucleotide sequence: TGTGCCAGCAGCCAAGGATGGACAGGGGGAACCAATGAGCAGTTCTTC. Amino acid sequence: CASSQGWTGGTNEQFF.